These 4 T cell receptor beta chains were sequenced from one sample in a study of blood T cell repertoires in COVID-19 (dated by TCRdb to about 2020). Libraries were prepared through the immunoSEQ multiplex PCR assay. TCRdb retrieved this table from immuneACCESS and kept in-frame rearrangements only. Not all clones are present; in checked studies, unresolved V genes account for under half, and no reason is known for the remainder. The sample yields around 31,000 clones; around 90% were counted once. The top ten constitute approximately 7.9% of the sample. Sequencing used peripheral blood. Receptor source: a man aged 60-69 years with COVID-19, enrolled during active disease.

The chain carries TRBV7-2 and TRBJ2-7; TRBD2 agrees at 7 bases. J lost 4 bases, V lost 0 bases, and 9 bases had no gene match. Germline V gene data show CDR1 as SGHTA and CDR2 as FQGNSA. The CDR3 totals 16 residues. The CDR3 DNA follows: TGTGCCAGCAGCTTAGCGCGCCTAGCGGCCATGTACGAGCAGTACTTC. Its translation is CASSLARLAAMYEQYF.

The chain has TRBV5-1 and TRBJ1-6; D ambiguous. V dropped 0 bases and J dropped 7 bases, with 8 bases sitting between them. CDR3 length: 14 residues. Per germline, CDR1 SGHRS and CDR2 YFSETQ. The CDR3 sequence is CASSLVTGNSPLHF. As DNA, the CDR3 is TGCGCCAGCAGCTTGGTGACTGGGAATTCACCCCTCCACTTT.

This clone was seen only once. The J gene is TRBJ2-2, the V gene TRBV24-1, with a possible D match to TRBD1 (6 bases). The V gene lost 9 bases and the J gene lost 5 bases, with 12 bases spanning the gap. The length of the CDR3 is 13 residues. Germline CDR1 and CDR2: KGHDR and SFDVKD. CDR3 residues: CATANRATGELFF. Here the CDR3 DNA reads TGTGCCACCGCTAACAGGGCGACCGGGGAGCTGTTTTTT.

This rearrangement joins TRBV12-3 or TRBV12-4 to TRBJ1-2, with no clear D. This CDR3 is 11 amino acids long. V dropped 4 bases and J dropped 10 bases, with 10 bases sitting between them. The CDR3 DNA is TGTGCCAGCAGTTCTCGGTCCTCCTACACCTTC. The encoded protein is CASSSRSSYTF.